These T cell receptor beta chains were read from a single sample in a study of control samples from healthy donors and cancer patients. TCRdb keeps only in-frame clones here, not all; method: immunoSEQ multiplex PCR. The sample includes 170,000 or so clones, roughly 91% of them seen just once. Sequences were obtained from blood. The receptors derive from a man aged 18 to 30 in good health. The CDR3 runs from the conserved cysteine through the conserved F or W. Each record gives: D gene, clone size, V gene, J gene, CDR3 DNA, CDR3 protein. The D gene is left open where the match is weak. Expanded clones get a size class; other rows say once, few or many, or leave the size out.

NA	NA	TRBV25-1	TRBJ2-3	TGTGCCAGCAGTACAAGTAGGGAGGAAGATACGCAGTATTTT	CASSTSREEDTQYF
TRBD1	NA	TRBV19	TRBJ1-5	TGTGCCAGTAAAGGCCGAGACAGGGTGAGCAATCAGCCCCAGCATTTT	CASKGRDRVSNQPQHF
NA	NA	TRBV19	TRBJ2-1	TGTGCCAGTAGTATAGCGGTCAATGAGCAGTTCTTC	CASSIAVNEQFF
TRBD1	NA	TRBV6-6	TRBJ1-4	TGTGCCAGCAGTTACCCAGGGGGCAGGGATGAAAAACTGTTTTTT	CASSYPGGRDEKLFF
NA	NA	TRBV4-1	TRBJ1-6	TGCGCCAGCAGCCAAGCTGGGCACGAAAATTCACCCCTCCACTTT	CASSQAGHENSPLHF
TRBD2	NA	TRBV24-1	TRBJ2-1	TGTGCCACCAGTGATCCTACCTCCCAGCGGGGGGGCCATGAGCAGTTCTTC	CATSDPTSQRGGHEQFF
TRBD1	NA	TRBV24-1	TRBJ1-3	TGTGCCACCAGTGATCCGGGACAGGGAAACACCATATATTTT	CATSDPGQGNTIYF
NA	NA	TRBV30	TRBJ1-2	TGTGCCTGGAGTGTACAAGGGCCCAGCCATGGCTACACCTTC	CAWSVQGPSHGYTF
NA	NA	TRBV19	TRBJ1-1	TGTGCCAGTACTCCACACCCTATACGGGCTGAAGCTTTCTTT	CASTPHPIRAEAFF
NA	NA	TRBV4-1	TRBJ1-3	TGCGCCAGCAGCCAAGGGGGTGGGTCTGGAAACACCATATATTTT	CASSQGGGSGNTIYF
NA	once	TRBV5-6	TRBJ2-4	TGTGCCAGCAGTTTAAGGCAGATGTGGAGCGAGGCCAAAAACATTCAGTACTTC	CASSLRQMWSEAKNIQYF
TRBD2	NA	TRBV2	TRBJ2-7	TGTGCCAGCACCCAAATCGGGGGGGGATACGAGCAGTACTTC	CASTQIGGGYEQYF
NA	NA	TRBV14	TRBJ2-5	TGTGCCAGCAGCCCAGGGGCCGCCACAGAGACCCAGTACTTC	CASSPGAATETQYF
NA	NA	TRBV6-5	TRBJ1-4	TGTGCCAGCAAGAACCCGGGGGATGAAAAACTGTTTTTT	CASKNPGDEKLFF
NA	NA	TRBV19	TRBJ2-1	TGTGCCATTGCTAGCCCCTACAATGAGCAGTTCTTC	CAIASPYNEQFF
NA	NA	TRBV28	TRBJ1-5	TGTGCCAGCGCCCGCCGGTCCGGCCCTAATCAGCCCCAGCATTTT	CASARRSGPNQPQHF
NA	once	TRBV5-1	TRBJ2-7	TGCGCCAGCAGCCTGGAGTGGGGGCCAACCTACGAGCAGTACTTC	CASSLEWGPTYEQYF
TRBD1	NA	TRBV5-1	TRBJ1-4	TGCGCCAGCAGCTTGGGACAGGGTGGCGAAAAACTGTTTTTT	CASSLGQGGEKLFF
NA	once	TRBV27	TRBJ1-1	TGTGCCAGCAGGCCGGAATATACAGGGCCCCCTGAAGCTTTCTTT	CASRPEYTGPPEAFF
NA	NA	TRBV19	TRBJ2-2	TGTGCCAGTAGTATCGGGGGATTTAACACCGGGGAGCTGTTTTTT	CASSIGGFNTGELFF
TRBD1	NA	TRBV5-4	TRBJ2-3	TGTGCCAGCAGAGCCGGACAGGGGGTGGCAGATACGCAGTATTTT	CASRAGQGVADTQYF
TRBD1	NA	TRBV6-5	TRBJ1-1	TGTGCCAGCAGTTACTATACTCAGGGGGCGGAGGCTTTCTTT	CASSYYTQGAEAFF
NA	NA	TRBV2	TRBJ1-4	TGTGCCAGGAGGGGAAGGGCTTCGGATCTAGGTGAAAAACTGTTTTTT	CARRGRASDLGEKLFF
NA	NA	TRBV5-4	TRBJ2-7	TGTGCCAGCAGCTTCCGGGACTCCTACGAGCAGTACTTC	CASSFRDSYEQYF
NA	NA	TRBV29-1	TRBJ2-6	TGCAGCGTGGTAGACAGCTCTGGGGCCAACGTCCTGACTTTC	CSVVDSSGANVLTF
TRBD2	NA	TRBV10-3	TRBJ2-4	TGTGCCATCAGTGAGAGCTCCTCGGGGGGTTTAGCCAAAAACATTCAGTACTTC	CAISESSSGGLAKNIQYF
NA	NA	TRBV5-1	TRBJ2-1	TGCGCCAGCAGCTTGGGAGGGGTCGTGTACAATGAGCAGTTCTTC	CASSLGGVVYNEQFF
NA	few	TRBV2	TRBJ1-6	TGTGCCAGCAAAATAGAGGGCATCGGTTCACCCCTCCACTTT	CASKIEGIGSPLHF
NA	NA	TRBV18	TRBJ1-2	TGTGCCAGCTCAAGGGGGGAGGACTATGGCTACACCTTC	CASSRGEDYGYTF
NA	few	TRBV18	TRBJ2-3	TGTGCCAGCTCACTGATACAGGAAAGCACAGATACGCAGTATTTT	CASSLIQESTDTQYF
TRBD2	NA	TRBV18	TRBJ2-7	TGTGCCAGCTCAGGGAGCGGGGGGTCCTACGAGCAGTACTTC	CASSGSGGSYEQYF
TRBD1	few	TRBV19	TRBJ1-5	TGTGCCAGTAGTATCGACAGGGGGCCTCAGCCCCAGCATTTT	CASSIDRGPQPQHF
NA	NA	TRBV29-1	TRBJ2-1	TGCAGCGTAAGGACAAGCAATTACAATGAGCAGTTCTTC	CSVRTSNYNEQFF
NA	once	TRBV25-1	TRBJ1-2	TGTGCCAGCAGTCGATCGGGGTTGGCGTATGGCTACACCTTC	CASSRSGLAYGYTF
TRBD2	NA	TRBV10-3	TRBJ2-7	TGTGCCATCAGTGACCGCGGGGCTAGCGGGGCCTACGAGCAGTACTTC	CAISDRGASGAYEQYF
NA	NA	TRBV5-1	TRBJ2-3	TGCGCCACCTCAACCGGACACACTAGCACAGATACGCAGTATTTT	CATSTGHTSTDTQYF
NA	NA	TRBV7-3	TRBJ1-3	TGTGCCAGCAGCTTAACCAGCTTTGGAAACACCATATATTTT	CASSLTSFGNTIYF
TRBD1	NA	TRBV6-1	TRBJ1-1	TGTGCCAGCAGTGAACGGGACAGGGTAGGAGCTTTCTTT	CASSERDRVGAFF
NA	NA	TRBV19	TRBJ1-1	TGTGCCAGTAGTATATGGACCGAGGCTTTCTTT	CASSIWTEAFF
NA	NA	TRBV5-1	TRBJ2-1	TGCGCCAGCAGCACCAGGGACGGCGAGAATGAGCAGTTCTTC	CASSTRDGENEQFF
NA	NA	TRBV27	TRBJ1-1	TGTGCCAGCAGTCTGAGAAGGGTAAACACTGAAGCTTTCTTT	CASSLRRVNTEAFF